What follows is one T cell receptor beta chain and its context. Antigen: not known. This sample is drawn from a study of T cells in Graves' hyperthyroidism and ophthalmopathy. About the research overall: Specimen type is peripheral blood, collected at initial diagnosis prior to any treatment. Overall study results and limits: In the analysis, a 13 V-J model separated ophthalmopathy from stable hyperthyroidism.

The CDR3 loop spans 16 amino acids. CDR1 is SEHNR and CDR2 is FQNEAQ in the germline V gene (reference sequence). Trimming took 3 bases from V and 8 from J; bases not matched to a gene: 15. Patients were excluded for uncontrolled infection, other autoimmune disease, pregnancy or lactation. Fresh peripheral blood, approximately 9.6 ml, yielded the PBMCs. The TCR beta CDR3 regions underwent amplification using RNA transcripts as the source. Initially, a first-round RT-PCR of the TCR CDR3 employed the HTBI primer set. One entry per CDR3 protein, called by TCRdb with MiXCR from the multiplex PCR reads. The data contain about 52,000 distinct CDR3 sequences, around 48% of them singletons.

The chain recombines TRBV7-9 with TRBJ1-2; TRBD1 matches 7 bases. Input material: blood. This TCR was recovered from a woman in her 50s with Graves' ophthalmopathy. For the CDR3, the DNA is TGTGCCAGCAGCTTCGAACAGGGGCGGAGAGGGGAGGGCTACACCTTC. Translated: CASSFEQGRRGEGYTF. The full variable domain, in which reference TRBV7-9 and TRBJ1-2 provide the parts outside the CDR3, is DTGVSQNPRHKITKRGQNVTFRCDPISEHNRLYWYRQTLGQGPEFLTYFQNEAQLEKSRLLSDRFSAERPKGSFSTLEIQRTEQGDSAMYLCASSFEQGRRGEGYTFGSGTRLTVV.